These 7 T cell receptor beta chains originate from one sample sequenced in a study of blood T cell repertoires in COVID-19. TCRdb's table, derived via immunoSEQ multiplex PCR, lists solely in-frame clones and lacks some. The repertoire holds under 150,000 clones, roughly 84% seen once, with under 9.5% in the top ten. The sequenced material came from peripheral blood. Receptor source: a woman between 40 and 50 years old with acute or convalescent COVID-19.

The gene calls are TRBV10-2 and TRBJ2-7; TRBD1 matches 8 bases. The CDR3 runs to 13 residues. Germline CDR1 WSHSY, CDR2 SAAADI. J was trimmed by 3 bases and V by 6 bases; bases with no gene match: 4. The CDR3 here is CASRAGGGYEQYF. In nucleotides, the CDR3 is TGCGCCAGCAGGGCAGGGGGCGGCTACGAGCAGTACTTC.

The V gene is TRBV30, the J gene TRBJ2-3, with TRBD1 identical over 12 bases. In germline, CDR1 is GTSNPN, CDR2 SVGIG (reference sequence). The CDR3 extends over 17 amino acids. Trimming at V came to 4 bases and at J to 6 bases, leaving 14 bases not matched to a gene. DNA for the CDR3: TGTGCCTGGATGGGTCCGGGACAGGGGGCCGTGGGTGATACGCAGTATTTT. Translated: CAWMGPGQGAVGDTQYF.

The chain has TRBV3-1 (or the pseudogene TRBV3-2) and TRBJ2-7, with a possible D match to TRBD2 (5 bases). V was pared by 4 bases and J by 4 bases, with 14 bases between. CDR1 is LGHDT and CDR2 is YNNKEL in the germline V gene (reference sequence). The CDR3 is 14 amino acids. The CDR3 DNA is TGTGCCAGCAGCCTCTCCTCCGGGGAATACGAGCAGTACTTC. Translated: CASSLSSGEYEQYF.

V is TRBV29-1 and J is TRBJ1-2; tentatively, D is TRBD1 (6 bases). V was clipped by 7 bases and J by 2 bases, with 14 bases between them. In germline, CDR1 is SQVTM, CDR2 ANQGSEA. The CDR3 is 13 residues long. In DNA form, the CDR3 reads TGCAGCGCCGGGTGGGACAAGAACTATGGCTACACCTTC. Its protein product is CSAGWDKNYGYTF.

This chain uses TRBV2 with TRBJ2-2; tentative D call: TRBD2 (7 bases). The germline gives CDR1 SNHLY, CDR2 FYNNEI. The CDR3 consists of 14 residues. Trimming took 6 bases from V and 2 from J, leaving 10 bases between them. Here the CDR3 reads CASRRGGNTGELFF. The CDR3 bases are TGTGCCAGCAGGAGGGGGGGCAACACCGGGGAGCTGTTTTTT.

The J gene is TRBJ1-2, the V gene TRBV21-1; the table's D call TRBD1 went unverified against the DNA. TRBV21-1 is an annotated pseudogene. This CDR3 spans 11 amino acids. The CDR3 region is CASSPGVCYTF. Here the CDR3 DNA reads TGTGCCAGCAGCCCAGGGGTCTGCTACACCTTC.

The chain combines TRBV5-6 with TRBJ1-5; D might be TRBD1 (6 bases). Germline loops: CDR1 SGHDT, CDR2 YYEEEE. The CDR3 consists of 15 residues. The V end was cut by 0 bases, the J end by 2 bases, with 9 bases between. The CDR3 DNA sequence: TGTGCCAGCAGCTTGGGGGGGCCGGGCAATCAGCCCCAGCATTTT. Encoded protein: CASSLGGPGNQPQHF.